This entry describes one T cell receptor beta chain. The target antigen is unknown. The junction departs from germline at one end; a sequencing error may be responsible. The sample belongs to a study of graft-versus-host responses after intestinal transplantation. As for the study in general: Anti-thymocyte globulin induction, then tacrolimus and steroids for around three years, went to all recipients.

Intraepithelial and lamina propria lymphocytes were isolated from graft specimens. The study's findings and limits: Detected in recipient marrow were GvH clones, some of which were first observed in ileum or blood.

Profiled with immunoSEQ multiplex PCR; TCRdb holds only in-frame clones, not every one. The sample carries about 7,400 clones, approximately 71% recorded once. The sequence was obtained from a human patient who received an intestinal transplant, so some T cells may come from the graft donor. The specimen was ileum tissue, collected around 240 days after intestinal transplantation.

The CDR3 loop reads CASSLAFSNTDTQYF. The CDR3, as DNA: TGTGCTAGCAGCTTGGCCTTCTCGAACACAGATACGCAGTATTTT. This rearrangement joins TRBV7-7 to TRBJ2-3; D remains ambiguous. Germline loops: CDR1 SSHAT, CDR2 FNYEAQ (reference sequence). The CDR3 has 15 residues.